A selection of T cell receptor beta chains follows, all from one sample in a study of T-cell reconstitution after alpha-beta-depleted transplantation in children. In TCRdb, the PCR reads were re-called with MiXCR into one record per CDR3 protein. This sample has 480,000 or so distinct CDR3 sequences, with roughly a tenth found just once. The sample was PBMCs, taken before TCRalphabeta/CD19-depleted stem cell transplant. The origin of the receptors is a child between 2 and 9 years old with inherited bone marrow failure, due to receive a stem cell transplant. The CDR3 runs from the conserved cysteine through the conserved F or W. A D gene is named only where the DNA matches it firmly. The listing skips clone size in some rows; elsewhere it reads once, few, many or a size class.

>many|TRBJ1-1|NA|12|TRBV11-2
TGTGCCAGCAGCTTAGTCAGGGTTGAAGCTTTCTTT
CASSLVRVEAFF
>many|TRBJ2-5|NA|14|TRBV7-9
TGTGCCAGCAGCGACAGTGGTGGTGTAGAGACCCAGTACTTC
CASSDSGGVETQYF
>NA|TRBJ1-2|NA|13|TRBV20-1
TGCAGTGCTAGCCTACTTTTAAACTATGGCTACACCTTC
CSASLLLNYGYTF
>many|TRBJ2-7|TRBD1|13|TRBV7-8
TGTGCCAGCAGTCTCGACAGGGCCTACGAGCAGTACTTC
CASSLDRAYEQYF
>NA|TRBJ2-3|TRBD2|16|TRBV5-1
TGCGCCAGCAGCCTGGGGACTAGCGGGAGGGTCGATACGCAGTATTTT
CASSLGTSGRVDTQYF
>many|TRBJ1-6|NA|15|TRBV27
TGTGCCAGCAGTTTTCTCCCAGGGGTCGATTCACCCCTCCACTTT
CASSFLPGVDSPLHF
>many|TRBJ2-6|NA|18|TRBV18
TGTGCCAGCTCGACCACGTTGGGACGGAGGTCTGGGGCCAACGTCCTGACTTTC
CASSTTLGRRSGANVLTF
>once|TRBJ2-1|TRBD2|16|TRBV19
TGTGCCAGTAGTATAGGGACTAGCGGGACGTACAATGAGAAGTTCTTC
CASSIGTSGTYNEKFF
>many|TRBJ2-7|TRBD2|14|TRBV19
TGTGCCAGTAGTATCGCGGGACTAGAATACGAGCAGTACTTC
CASSIAGLEYEQYF
>few|TRBJ1-1|NA|15|TRBV12-3/TRBV12-4
TGTGCCAGCAGTTTCCCCGGGGACATGAACACTGAAGCTTTCTTT
CASSFPGDMNTEAFF
>many|TRBJ2-7|TRBD2|14|TRBV6-5
TGTGCCAGCAGTACTTCTAGCGGGGACTACGAGCAGTACTTC
CASSTSSGDYEQYF
>many|TRBJ2-3|NA|14|TRBV5-1
TGCGCCAGCAGCTTGGCGTATTCCACGGATACGCAGTATTTT
CASSLAYSTDTQYF
>many|TRBJ1-2|NA|16|TRBV4-3
TGCGCCAGCAGCCAAGATCGAGGTCCGGGTGGCTATGGCTACACCTTC
CASSQDRGPGGYGYTF
>few|TRBJ2-1|TRBD2|14|TRBV7-2
TGTGCCAGCAGTTTCGGATTGGCGGGAGGGACCCACTTCTTC
CASSFGLAGGTHFF
>many|TRBJ1-2|NA|11|TRBV20-1
TGCAGTTGGGAGTCTAACTATGGCTACACCTTC
CSWESNYGYTF
>many|TRBJ2-1|TRBD2|16|TRBV18
TGTGCCAGCTCACCACTCTCACTAGCGTCCTACAATGAGCAGTTCTTC
CASSPLSLASYNEQFF
>few|TRBJ2-1|NA|15|TRBV20-1
TGCAGTGCTAGAGATATTAGCTCTTCCTACAATGAGCAGTTCTTC
CSARDISSSYNEQFF
>few|TRBJ2-3|NA|16|TRBV4-3
TGCGCCAGCAGCCCCACCACTAGCCCGAGCACAGATACGCAGTATTTT
CASSPTTSPSTDTQYF
>many|TRBJ2-2|NA|16|TRBV5-1
TGCGCCAGCAGCCCTATAGGGGGAGAGAACACCGGGGAGCTGTTTTTT
CASSPIGGENTGELFF
>many|TRBJ2-7|NA|16|TRBV5-1
TGCGCCAGCAGCCTGGCTGAGGGAGCCCTCTCCTACGAGCAGTACTTC
CASSLAEGALSYEQYF
>many|TRBJ2-3|NA|14|TRBV10-3
TGTGCCATCAGTGGGGGGGCTCGCACAGATACGCAGTATTTT
CAISGGARTDTQYF
>many|TRBJ2-7|NA|13|TRBV20-1
TGCAGTGCTAGAGAGCGGGAACTCTACGAGCAGTACTTC
CSARERELYEQYF
>NA|TRBJ1-1|NA|13|TRBV19
TGTGCCAGTAGTAAGGGAATGAACACTCAAGCTTTCTTT
CASSKGMNTQAFF
>many|TRBJ2-4|NA|13|TRBV29-1
TGCAGTCCGATTGTTTTCCCCGAAAACATTCAGTACTTC
CSPIVFPENIQYF
>many|TRBJ2-5|TRBD1|15|TRBV4-3
TGCGCCAGCAGCCAAAAGGACAGGAAGGTGGAGACCCAGTACTTC
CASSQKDRKVETQYF
>many|TRBJ2-7|NA|13|TRBV15
TGTGCCACCAGCAGACTAGTTAGCTACGAGCAGTACTTC
CATSRLVSYEQYF
>few|TRBJ2-7|NA|13|TRBV10-3
TGTGCCATCATCGAGGAGGGTAACAACGAGCAGTACTTC
CAIIEEGNNEQYF